These T cell receptor beta chains were read from a single sample in a study of shared clonotypes between healthy human individuals. Libraries were prepared by immunoSEQ multiplex PCR; TCRdb keeps only in-frame clonotypes and omits some of them. The repertoire holds about 100,000 clones, with roughly 70% as singletons. The sequenced sample was memory CD8+ T cells sorted from blood. The receptors here all came from a woman aged 25 to 39 in good health. The CDR3 runs from the conserved cysteine through the conserved F or W. A D gene is named only where the DNA matches it firmly. Clone size is stated in some rows and not others, as once, few, many or a class when expanded.

size,J,D,V,CDR3,DNA
-,TRBJ2-7,-,TRBV5-5,CASSLGTQSTYEQYF,TGTGCCAGCAGCCTAGGGACACAATCTACCTACGAGCAGTACTTC
-,TRBJ2-2,-,TRBV7-8,CARTKEEGELFF,TGTGCCAGGACGAAGGAGGAGGGGGAGCTGTTTTTT
-,TRBJ2-3,TRBD2,TRBV6-1,CASGRTSGSRDTQYF,TGTGCCAGCGGGCGGACTAGCGGGAGTCGAGATACGCAGTATTTT
-,TRBJ1-1,-,TRBV25-1,CASSEPSTGNTEAFF,TGTGCCAGCAGTGAACCCTCAACGGGGAACACTGAAGCTTTCTTT
-,TRBJ2-7,-,TRBV5-6,CASSLWTSPSYEQYF,TGTGCCAGCAGCTTGTGGACTTCCCCTTCCTACGAGCAGTACTTC
-,TRBJ2-1,-,TRBV28,CASSLGGQSIDEQFF,TGTGCCAGCAGTTTGGGGGGACAATCAATCGATGAGCAGTTCTTC
-,TRBJ1-5,-,TRBV6-1,CASSSGEAGIQPQHF,TGTGCCAGCAGCAGCGGGGAGGCAGGGATTCAGCCCCAGCATTTT
few,TRBJ2-1,-,TRBV7-3,CASRGALNEQFF,TGTGCCAGCAGGGGGGCCCTCAATGAGCAGTTCTTC
-,TRBJ2-1,TRBD1,TRBV29-1,CSVDPGQGNNEQFF,TGCAGCGTTGATCCGGGACAGGGAAACAATGAGCAGTTCTTC
-,TRBJ2-7,-,TRBV27,CASSFSSSYEQYF,TGTGCCAGCAGTTTTAGTAGCTCCTACGAGCAGTACTTC
-,TRBJ2-5,TRBD2,TRBV11-2,CASSFSGTTKETQYF,TGTGCCAGCAGCTTCTCCGGGACTACAAAAGAGACCCAGTACTTC
-,TRBJ1-2,-,TRBV7-2,CASSLVADSNYGYTF,TGTGCCAGCAGCTTAGTAGCAGATTCTAACTATGGCTACACCTTC
few,TRBJ1-2,-,TRBV27,CASKKTRDMNYGYTF,TGTGCCAGCAAAAAAACGCGTGATATGAACTATGGCTACACCTTC
-,TRBJ1-4,-,TRBV5-1,CASSLRGSANEKLFF,TGCGCCAGCAGCTTGAGGGGATCAGCTAATGAAAAACTGTTTTTT
once,TRBJ1-1,-,TRBV5-1,CASSLSGIGVGTEAFF,TGCGCCAGCAGCTTATCAGGAATAGGTGTGGGTACTGAAGCTTTCTTT
-,TRBJ1-1,-,TRBV30,CLIQGNTEAFF,TGCTTAATACAGGGGAACACTGAAGCTTTCTTT
-,TRBJ1-1,-,TRBV6-6,CASNSHMNTEAFF,TGTGCCAGCAACAGCCACATGAACACTGAAGCTTTCTTT
-,TRBJ2-7,-,TRBV6-1,CASSEADEGGYEQYF,TGTGCCAGCAGTGAAGCTGATGAAGGGGGATACGAGCAGTACTTC
-,TRBJ2-7,-,TRBV28,CASSFNVVAGTYYEQYF,TGTGCCAGCAGTTTTAACGTGGTGGCCGGGACATACTACGAGCAGTACTTC
once,TRBJ2-5,-,TRBV11-2,CASSLHQRRILQETQYF,TGTGCCAGCAGCTTACACCAGCGGCGTATCCTCCAAGAGACCCAGTACTTC
-,TRBJ1-4,-,TRBV5-1,CASSPNWDATNEKLFF,TGCGCCAGCAGCCCCAACTGGGATGCAACTAATGAAAAACTGTTTTTT
-,TRBJ2-7,-,TRBV28,CASSRTVYEQYF,TGTGCCAGCAGTAGGACAGTGTACGAGCAGTACTTC
few,TRBJ1-3,-,TRBV7-5,CASSNHRGTGNTIYF,TGTGCCAGCAGCAACCACAGGGGAACTGGAAACACCATATATTTT
few,TRBJ2-1,-,TRBV2,CASRGTDYNEQFF,TGTGCCAGCCGCGGGACCGATTACAATGAGCAGTTCTTC